This entry features one TCR beta chain sequence. This CDR3 region has 13 residues. The V end lost 4 bases, the J end lost 4 bases, and 10 bases lay between the germline ends. Germline V gene data show CDR1 as SGHAT and CDR2 as FQNNGV. The data were produced by immunoSEQ multiplex PCR, yet TCRdb's version contains in-frame clones alone and is incomplete. The repertoire holds some 140,000 clones, with approximately 86% as singletons. The data were obtained in a study of control samples from healthy donors and cancer patients. The chain is built from TRBV11-2 and TRBJ1-2; weak D call: TRBD1 (6 bases). Specimen: blood. This TCR was sampled from a woman aged 25-40 years in good health. CDR3 amino acids: CASSSGAPYGYTF. In DNA form, the CDR3 reads TGTGCCAGCAGCTCAGGGGCCCCCTATGGCTACACCTTC.